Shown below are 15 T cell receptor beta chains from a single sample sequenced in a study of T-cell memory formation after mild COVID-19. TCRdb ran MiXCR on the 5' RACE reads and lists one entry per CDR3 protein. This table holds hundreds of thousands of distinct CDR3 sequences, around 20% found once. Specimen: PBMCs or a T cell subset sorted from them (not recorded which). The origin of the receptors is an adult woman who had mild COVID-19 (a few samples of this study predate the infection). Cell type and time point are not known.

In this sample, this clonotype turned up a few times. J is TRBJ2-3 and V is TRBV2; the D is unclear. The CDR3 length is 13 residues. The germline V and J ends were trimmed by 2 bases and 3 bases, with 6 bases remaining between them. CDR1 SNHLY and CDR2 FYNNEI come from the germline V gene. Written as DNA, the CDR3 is TGTGCCAGCAGTGAATCACCGACAGATACGCAGTATTTT. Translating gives CASSESPTDTQYF.

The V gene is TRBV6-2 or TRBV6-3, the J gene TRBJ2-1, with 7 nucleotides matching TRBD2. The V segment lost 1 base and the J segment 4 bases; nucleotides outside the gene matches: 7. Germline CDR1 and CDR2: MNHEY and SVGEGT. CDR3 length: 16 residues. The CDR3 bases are TGTGCCAGCAGTTACTTCTCGGGGGGTCCGTACAATGAGCAGTTCTTC. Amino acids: CASSYFSGGPYNEQFF.

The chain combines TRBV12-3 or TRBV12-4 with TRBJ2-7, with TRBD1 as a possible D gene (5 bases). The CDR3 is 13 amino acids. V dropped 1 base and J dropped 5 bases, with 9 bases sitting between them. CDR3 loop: CASSLGTPHEQYF. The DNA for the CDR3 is TGTGCCAGCAGTTTAGGGACACCGCACGAGCAGTACTTC.

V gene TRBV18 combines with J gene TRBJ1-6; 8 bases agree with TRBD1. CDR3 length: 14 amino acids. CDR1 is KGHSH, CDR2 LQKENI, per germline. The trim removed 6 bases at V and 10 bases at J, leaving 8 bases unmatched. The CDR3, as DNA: TGTGCCAGCTCGATCGGACAGGGCGGATCACCCCTCCACTTT. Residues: CASSIGQGGSPLHF.

CDR3 DNA: TGTGCCAGCAGTTCCATCCGATGGAGCGGGAGGACTTCCGATGAGCAGTTCTTC. It codes for CASSSIRWSGRTSDEQFF. This chain connects TRBV6-7 to TRBJ2-1; 9 bases fit TRBD2. TRBV6-7 is flagged as an ORF with uncertain function. CDR3 size: 18 residues. Losses at the gene ends were 4 bases for V and 8 bases for J; bases not matched to a gene: 18.

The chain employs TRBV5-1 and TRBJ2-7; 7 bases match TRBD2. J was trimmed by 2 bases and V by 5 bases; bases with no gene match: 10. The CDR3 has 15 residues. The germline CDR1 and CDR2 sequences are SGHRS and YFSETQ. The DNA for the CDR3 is TGCGCCAGCAGTCGCGCTAGCGGCAACACCTACGAGCAGTACTTC. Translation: CASSRASGNTYEQYF.

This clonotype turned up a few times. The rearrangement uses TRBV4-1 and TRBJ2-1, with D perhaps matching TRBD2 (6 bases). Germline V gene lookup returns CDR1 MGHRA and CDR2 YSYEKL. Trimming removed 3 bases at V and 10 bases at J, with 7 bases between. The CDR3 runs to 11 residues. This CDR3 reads CASSHLAEQFF. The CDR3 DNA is TGCGCCAGCAGCCACCTAGCGGAGCAGTTCTTC.

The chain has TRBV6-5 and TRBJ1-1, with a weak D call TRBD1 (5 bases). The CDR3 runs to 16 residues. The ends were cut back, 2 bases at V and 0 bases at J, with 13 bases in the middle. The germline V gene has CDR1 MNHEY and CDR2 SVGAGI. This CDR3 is CASSYTPGTLNTEAFF. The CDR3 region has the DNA TGTGCCAGCAGTTACACGCCCGGGACGCTGAACACTGAAGCTTTCTTT.

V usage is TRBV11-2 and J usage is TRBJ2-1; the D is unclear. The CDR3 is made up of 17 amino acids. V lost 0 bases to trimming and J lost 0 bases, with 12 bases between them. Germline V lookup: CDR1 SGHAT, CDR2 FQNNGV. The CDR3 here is CASSLDLRVSSYNEQFF. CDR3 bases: TGTGCCAGCAGCTTAGATCTTCGGGTTAGCTCCTACAATGAGCAGTTCTTC.

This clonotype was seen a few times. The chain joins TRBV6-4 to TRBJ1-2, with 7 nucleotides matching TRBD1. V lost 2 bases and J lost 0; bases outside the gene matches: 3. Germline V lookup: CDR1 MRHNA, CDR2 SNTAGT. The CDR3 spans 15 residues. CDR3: CASSDRTGTNYGYTF. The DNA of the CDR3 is TGTGCCAGCAGTGACAGGACAGGCACTAACTATGGCTACACCTTC.

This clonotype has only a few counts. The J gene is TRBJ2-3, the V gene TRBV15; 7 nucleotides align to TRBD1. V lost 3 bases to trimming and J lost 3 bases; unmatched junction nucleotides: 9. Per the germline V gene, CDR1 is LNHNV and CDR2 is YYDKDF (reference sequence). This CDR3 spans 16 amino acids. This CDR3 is CATSSRQGRGTDTQYF. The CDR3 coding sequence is TGTGCCACCAGCAGCAGACAGGGCCGTGGGACAGATACGCAGTATTTT. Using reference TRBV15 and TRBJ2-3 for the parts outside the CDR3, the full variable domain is DAMVIQNPRYQVTQFGKPVTLSCSQTLNHNVMYWYQQKSSQAPKLLFHYYDKDFNNEADTPDNFQSRRPNTSFCFLDIRSPGLGDTAMYLCATSSRQGRGTDTQYFGPGTRLTVL.

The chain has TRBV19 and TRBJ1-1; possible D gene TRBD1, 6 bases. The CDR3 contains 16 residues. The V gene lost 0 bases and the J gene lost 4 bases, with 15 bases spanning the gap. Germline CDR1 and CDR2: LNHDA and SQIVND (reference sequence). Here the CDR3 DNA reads TGTGCCAGTAGTATAGACCTGACGGGGGGCGCCACTGAAGCTTTCTTT. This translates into CASSIDLTGGATEAFF.

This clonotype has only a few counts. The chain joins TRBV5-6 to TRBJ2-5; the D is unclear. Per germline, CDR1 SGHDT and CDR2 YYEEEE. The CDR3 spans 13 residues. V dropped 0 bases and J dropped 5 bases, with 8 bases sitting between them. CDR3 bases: TGTGCCAGCAGCTTGGTTAGTCCCGAGACCCAGTACTTC. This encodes CASSLVSPETQYF.

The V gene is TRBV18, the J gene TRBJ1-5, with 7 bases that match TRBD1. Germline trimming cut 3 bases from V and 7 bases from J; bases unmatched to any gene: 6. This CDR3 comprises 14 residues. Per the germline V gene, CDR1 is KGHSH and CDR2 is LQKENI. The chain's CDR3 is CASSPTGSGQPQHF. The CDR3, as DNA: TGTGCCAGCTCACCGACAGGGTCGGGACAGCCCCAGCATTTT.

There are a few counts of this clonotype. CDR3 sequence: CASSPKNSWDEQYF. The CDR3 DNA reads as TGTGCCAGCAGCCCGAAGAATAGTTGGGACGAGCAGTACTTC. The rearrangement links TRBV7-9 to TRBJ2-7; D unresolved. Germline CDR1 is SEHNR and CDR2 is FQNEAQ (reference sequence). The CDR3 has 14 amino acids. Trimming removed 5 bases from V and 5 bases from J, with 16 bases in between.